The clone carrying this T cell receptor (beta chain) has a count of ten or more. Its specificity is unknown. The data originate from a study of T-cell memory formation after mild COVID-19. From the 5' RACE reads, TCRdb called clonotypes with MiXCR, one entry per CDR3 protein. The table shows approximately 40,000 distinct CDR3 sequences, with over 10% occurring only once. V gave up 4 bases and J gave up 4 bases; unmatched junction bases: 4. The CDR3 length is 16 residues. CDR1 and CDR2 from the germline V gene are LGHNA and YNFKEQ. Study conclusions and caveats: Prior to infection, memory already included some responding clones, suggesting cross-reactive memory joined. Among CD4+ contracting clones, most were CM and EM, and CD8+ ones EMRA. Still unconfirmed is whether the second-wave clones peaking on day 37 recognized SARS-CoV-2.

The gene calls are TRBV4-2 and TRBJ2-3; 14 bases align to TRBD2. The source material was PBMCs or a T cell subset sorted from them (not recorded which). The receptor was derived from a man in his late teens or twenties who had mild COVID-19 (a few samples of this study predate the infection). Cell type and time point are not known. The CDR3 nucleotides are TGTGCCAGCAGCCCCGCGACTAGCGGGGGGGCAGATACGCAGTATTTT. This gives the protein CASSPATSGGADTQYF.